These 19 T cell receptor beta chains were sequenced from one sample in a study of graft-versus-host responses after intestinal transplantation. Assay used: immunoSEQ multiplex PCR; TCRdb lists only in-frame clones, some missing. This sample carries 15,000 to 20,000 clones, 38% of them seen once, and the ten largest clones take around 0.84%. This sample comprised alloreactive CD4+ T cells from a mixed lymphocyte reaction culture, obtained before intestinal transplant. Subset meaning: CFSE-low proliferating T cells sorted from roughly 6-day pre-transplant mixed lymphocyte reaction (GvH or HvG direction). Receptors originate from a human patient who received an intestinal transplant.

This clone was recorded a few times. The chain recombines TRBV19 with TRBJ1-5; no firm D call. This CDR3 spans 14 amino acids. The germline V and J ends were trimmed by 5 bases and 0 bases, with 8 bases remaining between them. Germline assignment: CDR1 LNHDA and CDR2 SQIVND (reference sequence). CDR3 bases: TGTGCCAGTAGTTCATTTCATAGCAATCAGCCCCAGCATTTT. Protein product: CASSSFHSNQPQHF.

As DNA, the CDR3 is TGTGCCAGCAGCCTGAACAGGCGGCAGGGGACAGATACGCAGTATTTT. Protein product: CASSLNRRQGTDTQYF. This sequence joins TRBV5-4 and TRBJ2-3, with D perhaps matching TRBD1 (6 bases). Germline CDR1 and CDR2: SGHNT and YYREEE (reference sequence). The V gene lost 4 bases and the J gene lost 3 bases, with 18 bases spanning the gap. The CDR3 covers 16 residues.

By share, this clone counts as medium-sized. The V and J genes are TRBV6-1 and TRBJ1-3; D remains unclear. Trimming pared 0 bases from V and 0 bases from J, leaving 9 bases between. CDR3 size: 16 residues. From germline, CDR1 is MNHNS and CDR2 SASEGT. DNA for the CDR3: TGTGCCAGCAGTGAAGCGCCCCCAGTCTCTGGAAACACCATATATTTT. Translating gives CASSEAPPVSGNTIYF.

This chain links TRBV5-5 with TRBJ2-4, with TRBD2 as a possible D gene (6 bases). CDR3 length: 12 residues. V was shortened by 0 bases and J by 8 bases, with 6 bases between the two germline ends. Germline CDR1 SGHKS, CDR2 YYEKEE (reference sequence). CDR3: CASSLGGDIQYF. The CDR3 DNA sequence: TGTGCCAGCAGCTTGGGGGGGGACATTCAGTACTTC.

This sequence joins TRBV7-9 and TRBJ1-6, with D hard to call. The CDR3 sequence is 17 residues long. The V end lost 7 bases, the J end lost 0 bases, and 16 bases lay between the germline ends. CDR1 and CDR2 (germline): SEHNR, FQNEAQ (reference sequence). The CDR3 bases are TGTGCCAGCACACGTTCAGGACTTAACTCCTATAATTCACCCCTCCACTTT. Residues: CASTRSGLNSYNSPLHF.

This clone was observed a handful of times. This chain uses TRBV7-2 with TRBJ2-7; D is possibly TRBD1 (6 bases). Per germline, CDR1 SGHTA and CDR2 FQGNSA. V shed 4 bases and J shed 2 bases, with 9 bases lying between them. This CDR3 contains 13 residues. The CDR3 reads CASSSGHPYEQYF. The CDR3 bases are TGTGCCAGCAGCTCGGGACACCCCTACGAGCAGTACTTC.

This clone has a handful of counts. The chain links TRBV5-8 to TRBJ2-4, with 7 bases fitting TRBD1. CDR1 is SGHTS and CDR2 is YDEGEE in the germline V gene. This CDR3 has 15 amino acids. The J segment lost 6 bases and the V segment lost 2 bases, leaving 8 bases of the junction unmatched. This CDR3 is CASSFETGRGNIQYF. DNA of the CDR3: TGTGCCAGCAGCTTTGAGACAGGGAGAGGAAACATTCAGTACTTC. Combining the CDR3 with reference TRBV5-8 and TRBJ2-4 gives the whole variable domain EAGVTQSPTHLIKTRGQQATLRCSPISGHTSVYWYQQALGLGLQFLLWYDEGEERNRGNFPPRFSGRQFPNYSSELNVNALELEDSALYLCASSFETGRGNIQYFGAGTRLSVL.

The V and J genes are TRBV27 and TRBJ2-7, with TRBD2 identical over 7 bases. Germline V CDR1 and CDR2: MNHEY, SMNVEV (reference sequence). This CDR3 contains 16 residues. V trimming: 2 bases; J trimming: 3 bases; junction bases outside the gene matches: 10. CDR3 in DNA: TGTGCCAGCAGTTTAACCTGGGGGGGGTCGGGCTACGAGCAGTACTTC. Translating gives CASSLTWGGSGYEQYF.

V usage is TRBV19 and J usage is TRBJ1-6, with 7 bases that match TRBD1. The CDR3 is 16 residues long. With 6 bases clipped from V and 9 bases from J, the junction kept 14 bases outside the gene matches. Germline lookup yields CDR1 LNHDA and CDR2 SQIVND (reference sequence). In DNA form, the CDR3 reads TGTGCCAGTAGACCCTCTCGTGACAGGGTGGTTTCACCCCTCCACTTT. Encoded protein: CASRPSRDRVVSPLHF.

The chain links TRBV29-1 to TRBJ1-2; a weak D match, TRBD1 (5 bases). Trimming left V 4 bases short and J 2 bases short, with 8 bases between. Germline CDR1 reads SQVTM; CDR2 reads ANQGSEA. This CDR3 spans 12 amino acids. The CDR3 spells CSVAGGNYGYTF. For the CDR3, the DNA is TGCAGCGTTGCGGGGGGAAACTATGGCTACACCTTC.

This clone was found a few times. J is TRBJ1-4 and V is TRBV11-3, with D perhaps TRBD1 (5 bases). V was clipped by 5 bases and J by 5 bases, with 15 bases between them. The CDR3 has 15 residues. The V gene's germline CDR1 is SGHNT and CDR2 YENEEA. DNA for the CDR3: TGTGCCAGCAGCCCAGAACCCCGACAGAATGAAAAACTGTTTTTT. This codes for CASSPEPRQNEKLFF.

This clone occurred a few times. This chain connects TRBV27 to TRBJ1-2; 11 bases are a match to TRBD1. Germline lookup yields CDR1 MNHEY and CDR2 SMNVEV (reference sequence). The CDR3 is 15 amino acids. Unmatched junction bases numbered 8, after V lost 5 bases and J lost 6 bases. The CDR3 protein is CASSHRTGGIHGYTF. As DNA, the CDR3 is TGTGCCAGCAGTCACAGGACAGGGGGCATTCATGGCTACACCTTC.

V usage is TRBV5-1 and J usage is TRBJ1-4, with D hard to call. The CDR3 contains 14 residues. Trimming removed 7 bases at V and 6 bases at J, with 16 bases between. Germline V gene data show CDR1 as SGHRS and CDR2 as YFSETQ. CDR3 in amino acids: CASSSGKGDEKLFF. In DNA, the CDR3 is TGCGCCAGCTCATCGGGAAAGGGTGATGAAAAACTGTTTTTT.

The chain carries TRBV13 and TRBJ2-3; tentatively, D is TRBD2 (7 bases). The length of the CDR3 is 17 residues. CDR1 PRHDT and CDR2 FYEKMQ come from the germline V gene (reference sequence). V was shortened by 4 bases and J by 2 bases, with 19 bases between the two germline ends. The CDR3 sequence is CASSSLRGGADTDTQYF. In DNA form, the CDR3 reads TGTGCCAGCAGCTCCTTGAGGGGGGGGGCCGACACAGATACGCAGTATTTT. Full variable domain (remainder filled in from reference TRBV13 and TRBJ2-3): AAGVIQSPRHLIKEKRETATLKCYPIPRHDTVYWYQQGPGQDPQFLISFYEKMQSDKGSIPDRFSAQQFSDYHSELNMSSLELGDSALYFCASSSLRGGADTDTQYFGPGTRLTVL.

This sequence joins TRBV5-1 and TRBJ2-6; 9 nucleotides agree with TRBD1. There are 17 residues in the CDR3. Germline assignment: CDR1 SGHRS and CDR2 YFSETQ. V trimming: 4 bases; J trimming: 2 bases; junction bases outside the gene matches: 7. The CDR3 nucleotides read TGCGCCAGCAGCGGGGACAGGGCCATGGCTGGGGCCAACGTCCTGACTTTC. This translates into CASSGDRAMAGANVLTF.

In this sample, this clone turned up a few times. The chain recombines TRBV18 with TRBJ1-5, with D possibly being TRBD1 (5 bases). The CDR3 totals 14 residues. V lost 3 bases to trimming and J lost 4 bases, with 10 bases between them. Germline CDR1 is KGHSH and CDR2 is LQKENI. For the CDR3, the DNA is TGTGCCAGCTCACCCGGGACGGTAAATCAGCCCCAGCATTTT. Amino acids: CASSPGTVNQPQHF.

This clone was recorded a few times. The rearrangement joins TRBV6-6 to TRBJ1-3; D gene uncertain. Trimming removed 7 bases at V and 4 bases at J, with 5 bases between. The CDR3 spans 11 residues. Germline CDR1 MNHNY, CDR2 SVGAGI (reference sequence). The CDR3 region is CASKDGNTIYF. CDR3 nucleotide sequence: TGTGCCAGCAAAGACGGAAACACCATATATTTT.

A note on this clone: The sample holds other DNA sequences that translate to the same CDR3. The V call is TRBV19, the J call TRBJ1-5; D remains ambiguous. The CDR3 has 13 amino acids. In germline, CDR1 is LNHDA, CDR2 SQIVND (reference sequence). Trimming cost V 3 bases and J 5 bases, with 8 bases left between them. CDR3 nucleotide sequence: TGTGCCAGTAGTATTTGGGGTGATCAGCCCCAGCATTTT. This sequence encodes CASSIWGDQPQHF.

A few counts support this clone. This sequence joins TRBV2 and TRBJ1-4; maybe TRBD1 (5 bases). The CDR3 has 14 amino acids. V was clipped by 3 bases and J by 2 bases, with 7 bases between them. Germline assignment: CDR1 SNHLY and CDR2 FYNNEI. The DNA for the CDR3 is TGTGCCAGCAGTGAGGGGCCCACTAATGAAAAACTGTTTTTT. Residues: CASSEGPTNEKLFF.